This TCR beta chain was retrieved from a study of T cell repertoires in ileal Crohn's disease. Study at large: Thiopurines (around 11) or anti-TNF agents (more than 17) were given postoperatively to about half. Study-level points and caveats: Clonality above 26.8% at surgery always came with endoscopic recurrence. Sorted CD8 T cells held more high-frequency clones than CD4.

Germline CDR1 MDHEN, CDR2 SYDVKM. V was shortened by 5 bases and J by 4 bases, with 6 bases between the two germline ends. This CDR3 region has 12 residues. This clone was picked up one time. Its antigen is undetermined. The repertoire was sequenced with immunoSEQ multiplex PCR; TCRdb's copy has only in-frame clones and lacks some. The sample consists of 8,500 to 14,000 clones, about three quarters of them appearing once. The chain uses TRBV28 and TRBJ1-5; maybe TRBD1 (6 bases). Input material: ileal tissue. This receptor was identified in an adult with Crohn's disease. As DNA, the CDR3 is TGTGCCAGCAGTACAGGGAATCAGCCCCAGCATTTT. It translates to CASSTGNQPQHF.